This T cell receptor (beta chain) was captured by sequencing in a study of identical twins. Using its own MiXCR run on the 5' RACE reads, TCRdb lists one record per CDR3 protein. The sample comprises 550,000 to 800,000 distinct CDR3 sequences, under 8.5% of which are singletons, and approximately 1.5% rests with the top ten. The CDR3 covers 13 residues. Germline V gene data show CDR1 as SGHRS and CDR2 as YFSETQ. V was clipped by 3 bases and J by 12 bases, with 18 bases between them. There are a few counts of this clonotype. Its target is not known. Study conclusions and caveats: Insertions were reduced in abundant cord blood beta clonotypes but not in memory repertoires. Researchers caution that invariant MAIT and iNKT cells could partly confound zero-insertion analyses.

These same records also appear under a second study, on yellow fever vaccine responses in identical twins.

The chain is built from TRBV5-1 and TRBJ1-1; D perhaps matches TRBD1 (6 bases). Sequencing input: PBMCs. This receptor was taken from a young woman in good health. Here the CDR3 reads CASSSAGTPDTFF. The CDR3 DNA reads TGCGCCAGCAGCTCAGCCGGGACACCGGACACTTTCTTT.